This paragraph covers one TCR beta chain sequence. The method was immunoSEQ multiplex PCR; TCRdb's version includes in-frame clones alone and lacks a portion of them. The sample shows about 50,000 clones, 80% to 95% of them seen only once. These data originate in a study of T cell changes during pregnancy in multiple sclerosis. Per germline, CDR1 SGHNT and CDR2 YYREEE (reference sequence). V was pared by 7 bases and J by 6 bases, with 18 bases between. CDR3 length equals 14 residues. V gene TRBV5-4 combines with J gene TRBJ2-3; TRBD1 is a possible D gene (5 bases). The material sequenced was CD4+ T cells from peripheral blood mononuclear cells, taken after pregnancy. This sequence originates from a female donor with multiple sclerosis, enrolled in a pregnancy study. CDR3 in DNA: TGTGCCAGCTCTCATCAGGGCTCCCTGGATACGCAGTATTTT. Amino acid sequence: CASSHQGSLDTQYF.